This passage covers 18 T cell receptor beta chains from one sample sequenced in a study of blood T cell repertoires in COVID-19. TCRdb's copy holds only in-frame clones and misses some; the assay was immunoSEQ multiplex PCR. The table includes 200,000 to 300,000 clones, about 86% detected once. Sample: peripheral blood. The origin of the receptors is a man aged 25 to 40 with active or convalescent COVID-19.

The DNA for the CDR3 is TGTGCCAGCAGCGCGGGACTAGCGGGGGTGATCACAGATACGCAGTATTTT. It is translated as CASSAGLAGVITDTQYF. The V and J genes are TRBV9 and TRBJ2-3, with TRBD2 matching over 14 bases. The V gene's germline CDR1 is SGDLS and CDR2 YYNGEE. The CDR3 length is 17 residues. V lost 3 bases, J lost 2 bases, and 5 bases stayed unmatched.

The V call is TRBV12-3 or TRBV12-4, the J call TRBJ2-7; tentatively, D is TRBD1 (5 bases). The CDR3 is 13 residues long. Trimming took 9 bases from V and 2 from J, leaving 14 bases between them. The CDR3 coding sequence is TGTGCCAGTGGGGCAGGGCCGACCTACGAGCAGTACTTC. As protein: CASGAGPTYEQYF.

The chain has TRBV6-5 and TRBJ2-2, with a tentative D call TRBD1 (6 bases). Germline assignment: CDR1 MNHEY and CDR2 SVGAGI. V was shortened by 6 bases and J by 2 bases, with 10 bases between the two germline ends. The CDR3 runs 14 residues. CDR3 in DNA: TGTGCCAGCAGACAGGGTTCAAACACCGGGGAGCTGTTTTTT. It translates to CASRQGSNTGELFF.

Notes on this clone: One end of the junction fails to match germline, which may point to a read error. The V and J genes are TRBV6-1 and TRBJ1-3; 7 positions match TRBD1. The germline CDR1 and CDR2 sequences are MNHNS and SASEGT. The CDR3 has 15 amino acids. CDR3 DNA sequence: TGTGCCAGCAGAGAAGAACAGGGGCCGGGAAACACCATATATTTT. Translated: CASREEQGPGNTIYF.

This chain links TRBV7-9 with TRBJ2-7, with a tentative D call TRBD1 (6 bases). CDR1 is SEHNR, CDR2 FQNEAQ, per germline (reference sequence). Trimming shortened V by 5 bases and J by 2 bases, and 13 bases separated the two germline ends. This CDR3 region has 14 residues. The CDR3 spells CASSGRDKTYEQYF. Written as DNA, the CDR3 is TGTGCCAGCAGCGGCAGGGACAAGACCTACGAGCAGTACTTC.

V is TRBV19 and J is TRBJ2-7; 8 bases fit TRBD1. Germline values: CDR1 LNHDA, CDR2 SQIVND (reference sequence). The length of the CDR3 is 15 residues. Trimming took 5 bases from V and 4 from J; bases not matched to a gene: 10. This chain's CDR3 is CASSDRDRLGYEQYF. CDR3 in DNA: TGTGCCAGTAGTGACCGGGACAGGCTCGGATACGAGCAGTACTTC.

The chain uses TRBV18 and TRBJ2-1, with D uncertain. Germline V gene data show CDR1 as KGHSH and CDR2 as LQKENI. This CDR3 is built from 15 residues. Trimming cost V 2 bases and J 3 bases, with 11 bases left between them. The CDR3: CASSPSSRFYNEQFF. Here the CDR3 DNA reads TGTGCCAGCTCACCAAGTTCTAGGTTCTACAATGAGCAGTTCTTC. The variable domain in full, completed from reference TRBV18 and TRBJ2-1, reads NAGVMQNPRHLVRRRGQEARLRCSPMKGHSHVYWYRQLPEEGLKFMVYLQKENIIDESGMPKERFSAEFPKEGPSILRIQQVVRGDSAAYFCASSPSSRFYNEQFFGPGTRLTVL.

The chain couples TRBV7-6 to TRBJ1-4; 9 bases match TRBD1. CDR1 is SGHVS and CDR2 is FNYEAQ in the germline V gene. CDR3 size: 15 residues. Trimming removed 5 bases from V and 7 bases from J; junction bases left unmatched: 8. This chain's CDR3 is CASSPRQGGSEKLFF. CDR3 DNA: TGTGCCAGCAGCCCCCGACAGGGGGGGAGTGAAAAACTGTTTTTT. Filled out from reference TRBV7-6 and TRBJ1-4, the complete variable domain reads GAGVSQSPRYKVTKRGQDVALRCDPISGHVSLYWYRQALGQGPEFLTYFNYEAQQDKSGLPNDRFSAERPEGSISTLTIQRTEQRDSAMYRCASSPRQGGSEKLFFGSGTQLSVL.

V is TRBV7-8 and J is TRBJ1-6; tentatively, D is TRBD1 (5 bases). The CDR3 has 14 residues. Trimming left V 2 bases short and J 8 bases short, with 10 bases between. Germline-derived CDR1 and CDR2 are SGHVS and FQNEAQ. The CDR3 reads CASSLTGEDSPLHF. The CDR3 DNA reads as TGTGCCAGCAGCTTAACAGGCGAGGATTCACCCCTCCACTTT.

The genes are TRBV15 and TRBJ1-1, with D tentatively TRBD1 (6 bases). The length of the CDR3 is 20 residues. Trimming took 1 base from V and 0 from J, leaving 24 bases between them. CDR1 LNHNV and CDR2 YYDKDF come from the germline V gene (reference sequence). CDR3 coding DNA: TGTGCCACCAGCAGAGCTCGACAGGATGGATACTTCCCAATGAACACTGAAGCTTTCTTT. This codes for CATSRARQDGYFPMNTEAFF.

The gene calls are TRBV7-9 and TRBJ2-6; 7 nucleotides match TRBD2. The CDR3 totals 18 residues. Losses at the gene ends were 0 bases for V and 0 bases for J; bases not matched to a gene: 5. Germline loops: CDR1 SEHNR, CDR2 FQNEAQ (reference sequence). In DNA form, the CDR3 reads TGTGCCAGCAGCTTAGCCTTGGGGGACTACTCTGGGGCCAACGTCCTGACTTTC. This encodes CASSLALGDYSGANVLTF. The variable domain in full, completed from reference TRBV7-9 and TRBJ2-6, reads DTGVSQNPRHKITKRGQNVTFRCDPISEHNRLYWYRQTLGQGPEFLTYFQNEAQLEKSRLLSDRFSAERPKGSFSTLEIQRTEQGDSAMYLCASSLALGDYSGANVLTFGAGSRLTVL.

The chain couples TRBV27 to TRBJ2-7, with 7 bases aligning to TRBD1. V dropped 7 bases and J dropped 3; count of bases not matched to a gene: 6. This CDR3 has 13 residues. The germline CDR1 and CDR2 sequences are MNHEY and SMNVEV (reference sequence). As DNA, the CDR3 is TGTGCCAGCAAGAAGGGGGCCGGCTACGAGCAGTACTTC. Translation gives CASKKGAGYEQYF.

V usage is TRBV7-2 and J usage is TRBJ2-4; possibly TRBD1 for D (6 bases). Germline-derived CDR1 and CDR2 are SGHTA and FQGNSA. With 4 bases removed from V and 4 bases from J, the gap between germline ends came to 11 bases. CDR3 length: 14 amino acids. CDR3 region: CASSSLDRKNIQYF. The DNA of the CDR3 is TGTGCCAGCAGCTCACTTGACAGGAAAAACATTCAGTACTTC.

This clone came up once. The rearrangement links TRBV9 to TRBJ2-5; a possible D gene is TRBD1 (5 bases). Germline CDR1 reads SGDLS; CDR2 reads YYNGEE. The V end was cut by 0 bases, the J end by 4 bases, with 16 bases between. CDR3 length: 16 amino acids. Here the CDR3 reads CASSVAQGILGETQYF. CDR3 DNA: TGTGCCAGCAGCGTAGCGCAGGGAATCTTGGGAGAGACCCAGTACTTC.

This chain joins TRBV18 and TRBJ1-1, with D hard to call. V gave up 5 bases and J gave up 2 bases, with 15 bases separating them. The germline V gene encodes CDR1 KGHSH and CDR2 LQKENI. The CDR3 loop spans 15 amino acids. The DNA for the CDR3 is TGTGCCAGCTCAGAAGTGGCGGAGCACAACACTGAAGCTTTCTTT. This translates into CASSEVAEHNTEAFF.

Notes on this clone: The sample has other DNA sequences that encode this CDR3 too. In nucleotides, the CDR3 is TGTGCCAGCAGCTTAGCTCCGGGACAGGGGTACGAGCAGTACTTC. It is translated as CASSLAPGQGYEQYF. The rearrangement joins TRBV7-9 to TRBJ2-7; 10 bases align to TRBD1. This CDR3 is 15 amino acids long. Germline CDR1 reads SEHNR; CDR2 reads FQNEAQ (reference sequence). J lost 4 bases, V lost 0 bases, and 3 bases had no gene match. Complete variable domain (other parts from reference TRBV7-9 and TRBJ2-7): DTGVSQNPRHKITKRGQNVTFRCDPISEHNRLYWYRQTLGQGPEFLTYFQNEAQLEKSRLLSDRFSAERPKGSFSTLEIQRTEQGDSAMYLCASSLAPGQGYEQYFGPGTRLTVT.

CDR3 sequence reads: CASSSIQGINSPLHF. DNA of the CDR3: TGTGCCAGCAGCTCGATACAGGGGATTAATTCACCCCTCCACTTT. The chain links TRBV11-2 to TRBJ1-6; 7 positions agree with TRBD1. The V gene end was trimmed by 4 bases and the J gene end by 6 bases; junction bases not matched to a gene: 6. From germline, CDR1 is SGHAT and CDR2 FQNNGV. The CDR3 length is 15 residues.

The chain recombines TRBV5-1 with TRBJ1-3; weak D call: TRBD1 (5 bases). Germline lookup yields CDR1 SGHRS and CDR2 YFSETQ. The CDR3 has 15 amino acids. Trimming cost V 4 bases and J 0 bases, with 11 bases left between them. The CDR3: CASSPGGNSGNTIYF. DNA for the CDR3: TGCGCCAGCAGCCCGGGGGGGAACTCTGGAAACACCATATATTTT.